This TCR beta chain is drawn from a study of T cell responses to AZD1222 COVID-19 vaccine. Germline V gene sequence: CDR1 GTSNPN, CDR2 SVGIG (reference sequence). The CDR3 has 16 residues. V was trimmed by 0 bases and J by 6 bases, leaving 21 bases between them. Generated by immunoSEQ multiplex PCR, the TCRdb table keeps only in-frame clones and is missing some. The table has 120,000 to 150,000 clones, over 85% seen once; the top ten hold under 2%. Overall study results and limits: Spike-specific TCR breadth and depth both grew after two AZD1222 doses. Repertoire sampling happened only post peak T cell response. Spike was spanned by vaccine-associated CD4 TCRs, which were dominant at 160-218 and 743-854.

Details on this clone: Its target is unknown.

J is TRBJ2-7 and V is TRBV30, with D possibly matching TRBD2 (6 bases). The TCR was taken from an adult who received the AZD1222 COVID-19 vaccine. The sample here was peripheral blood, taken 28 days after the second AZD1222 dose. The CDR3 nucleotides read TGTGCCTGGAGTGTACGTATTTCGGGACTGGAGCGCGAGCAGTACTTC. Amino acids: CAWSVRISGLEREQYF.